Each of the 11 T cell receptor beta chains below was sequenced from the same sample in a study of T cell responses to AZD1222 COVID-19 vaccine. Only in-frame clones appear in the TCRdb table, and some are missing; sequencing was by immunoSEQ multiplex PCR. Of just under 100,000 clones listed, roughly 90% are singletons. The specimen comprised peripheral blood, sampled on day 0 of AZD1222 vaccination. All receptors derive from an adult in good health.

The CDR3, as DNA: TGTGCCAGCAGTTACACATCCCCAGAGACCCAGTACTTC. It specifies CASSYTSPETQYF. The chain joins TRBV6-6 to TRBJ2-5, with D unclear. The V and J ends lost 2 bases and 4 bases respectively, with 8 bases between them. The CDR3 runs 13 residues. The germline gives CDR1 MNHNY, CDR2 SVGAGI (reference sequence).

The rearrangement links TRBV7-9 to TRBJ1-2; D gene uncertain. CDR3 length equals 12 residues. V lost 3 bases and J 5 bases, leaving 7 bases between the germline ends. Germline values: CDR1 SEHNR, CDR2 FQNEAQ (reference sequence). The CDR3 DNA reads TGTGCCAGCAGCTTCGTAGGTTATGGCTACACCTTC. This translates into CASSFVGYGYTF.

V usage is TRBV5-4 and J usage is TRBJ2-7; 12 nucleotides align to TRBD1. The CDR3 consists of 15 residues. The germline V gene encodes CDR1 SGHNT and CDR2 YYREEE (reference sequence). After removal of 5 bases from V and 3 bases from J, the junction contained 6 bases not matched to a gene. CDR3 protein: CASSAGTGGLYEQYF. The CDR3, as DNA: TGTGCCAGCAGTGCCGGGACAGGGGGCCTCTACGAGCAGTACTTC.

The genes are TRBV29-1 and TRBJ2-6, with 10 bases that match TRBD1. With V trimmed by 5 bases and J by 0 bases, 4 bases remained unmatched. CDR1 is SQVTM and CDR2 is ANQGSEA in the germline V gene. CDR3 size: 16 residues. The CDR3, as DNA: TGCAGCGTTTGGGACAGGGGCCGCTCTGGGGCCAACGTCCTGACTTTC. This encodes CSVWDRGRSGANVLTF.

The rearrangement uses TRBV12-5 and TRBJ1-2; 10 nucleotides align to TRBD1. The CDR3 is 14 residues long. The V segment lost 2 bases and the J segment 7 bases; nucleotides outside the gene matches: 4. Germline V gene sequence: CDR1 LGHNT, CDR2 FRNRAP. CDR3 DNA: TGTGCTAGTGGTTTGTCCGGGACAGGGGTTGGCTACACCTTC. Amino acids: CASGLSGTGVGYTF. Using reference TRBV12-5 and TRBJ1-2 for the parts outside the CDR3, the full variable domain is DARVTQTPRHKVTEMGQEVTMRCQPILGHNTVFWYRQTMMQGLELLAYFRNRAPLDDSGMPKDRFSAEMPDATLATLKIQPSEPRDSAVYFCASGLSGTGVGYTFGSGTRLTVV.

V usage is TRBV14 and J usage is TRBJ2-2; TRBD2 might be the D (6 bases). Deletions cut 0 bases from V and 7 bases from J, with 18 bases between. Germline V gene lookup returns CDR1 SGHDN and CDR2 FVKESK. The CDR3 has 17 amino acids. This CDR3 is CASSQDGNSGWDGELFF. CDR3 DNA: TGTGCCAGCAGCCAAGACGGGAACAGCGGGTGGGACGGGGAGCTGTTTTTT. Supplemented by reference TRBV14 and TRBJ2-2, the full variable domain reads EAGVTQFPSHSVIEKGQTVTLRCDPISGHDNLYWYRRVMGKEIKFLLHFVKESKQDESGMPNNRFLAERTGGTYSTLKVQPAELEDSGVYFCASSQDGNSGWDGELFFGEGSRLTVL.

The chain employs TRBV15 and TRBJ2-5; D remains ambiguous. Trimming took 0 bases from V and 4 from J, leaving 9 bases between them. There are 14 residues in the CDR3. Germline V gene lookup returns CDR1 LNHNV and CDR2 YYDKDF (reference sequence). The CDR3 is CATSRDRQSETQYF. CDR3 DNA sequence: TGTGCCACCAGCAGAGATAGGCAGTCAGAGACCCAGTACTTC.

This chain connects TRBV19 to TRBJ2-7; 15 positions match TRBD2. V was pared by 4 bases and J by 6 bases, with 13 bases of the junction left unmatched. This CDR3 is 18 amino acids long. Per the germline V gene, CDR1 is LNHDA and CDR2 is SQIVND (reference sequence). The CDR3, as DNA: TGTGCCAGTAGTAGGTGGACTAGCGGGGGGGCGATCCCCATCGAGCAGTACTTC. Residues: CASSRWTSGGAIPIEQYF.

The V call is TRBV2, the J call TRBJ1-2; TRBD1 matches at 10 bases. Germline V gives CDR1 SNHLY, CDR2 FYNNEI. The ends lost 6 bases at V and 7 bases at J; junction bases unmatched: 11. CDR3 length: 15 residues. CDR3 in DNA: TGTGCCAGCAGCAGAAGGGGGACAGGGGACCGTGGCTACACCTTC. Translated, it gives CASSRRGTGDRGYTF. Variable domain in full (rest from reference TRBV2 and TRBJ1-2): EPEVTQTPSHQVTQMGQEVILRCVPISNHLYFYWYRQILGQKVEFLVSFYNNEISEKSEIFDDQFSVERPDGSNFTLKIRSTKLEDSAMYFCASSRRGTGDRGYTFGSGTRLTVV.

This clone appeared a single time. The chain is built from TRBV18 and TRBJ1-2; 10 bases align to TRBD1. CDR3 length: 14 residues. Trimming cost V 6 bases and J 4 bases; bases outside gene matches: 5. Germline V CDR1 and CDR2: KGHSH, LQKENI. Here the CDR3 DNA reads TGTGCCAGCTCCAGAGGGACAGGGGCCTATGGCTACACCTTC. Protein product: CASSRGTGAYGYTF.

V is TRBV5-8 and J is TRBJ2-2; tentatively, D is TRBD1 or TRBD2 (5 bases each). Trimming left V 5 bases short and J 6 bases short, with 20 bases between. There are 16 residues in the CDR3. Germline CDR1 is SGHTS and CDR2 is YDEGEE. This CDR3 is CASRRNIPMGAGELFF. The CDR3 bases are TGTGCCAGCAGGCGAAACATCCCCATGGGGGCCGGGGAGCTGTTTTTT.